These 31 T cell receptor beta chains share one sample of origin, sequenced in a study of blood T cells in healthy people across ages. A second roughly 6 to 11 cycle PCR used barcoded and J-beta primers. Via MiXCR, TCRdb re-called the 5' RACE reads, giving one row per CDR3 protein. The data contain about 1.4 million distinct CDR3 sequences, 59% of them singletons. Sequencing was done on a sample of blood. Receptors were obtained from a man younger than 35 in good health.

Only a few counts were recorded for this clonotype. The chain links TRBV4-3 to TRBJ2-7; possibly TRBD1 or TRBD2 for D (5 bases each). The germline gives CDR1 LGHNA, CDR2 YSLEER. This CDR3 comprises 15 residues. The V and J ends lost 2 bases and 2 bases respectively, with 13 bases between them. The CDR3 spells CASSQREGSAYEQYF. DNA for the CDR3: TGCGCCAGCAGCCAACGTGAGGGGTCAGCCTACGAGCAGTACTTC.

The rearrangement uses TRBV27 and TRBJ1-2; 8 bases line up with TRBD1. The germline V gene has CDR1 MNHEY and CDR2 SMNVEV (reference sequence). The CDR3 sequence is 16 residues long. Trimming at V came to 4 bases and at J to 2 bases, leaving 9 bases not matched to a gene. CDR3 protein: CASSSFPGTGNYGYTF. The CDR3, as DNA: TGTGCCAGCAGTTCTTTCCCGGGGACAGGAAACTATGGCTACACCTTC.

The chain's CDR3 is CASSQERIGDTEAFF. CDR3 DNA sequence: TGCGCCAGCAGCCAAGAAAGAATTGGTGACACTGAAGCTTTCTTT. J is TRBJ1-1 and V is TRBV4-1; no clear D gene. Germline V gene lookup returns CDR1 MGHRA and CDR2 YSYEKL. CDR3 size: 15 residues. Trimming shortened V by 0 bases and J by 3 bases, and 11 bases separated the two germline ends.

This clonotype was seen a handful of times. The CDR3 loop reads CSVGTGPNEQYF. DNA of the CDR3: TGCAGCGTTGGGACAGGGCCGAACGAGCAGTACTTC. The chain uses TRBV29-1 and TRBJ2-7, with 8 bases that match TRBD1. Germline V gives CDR1 SQVTM, CDR2 ANQGSEA. CDR3 length: 12 amino acids. J gave up 5 bases and V 4 bases, and 4 bases lay outside the gene matches.

The chain combines TRBV4-1 with TRBJ2-3, with D tentatively TRBD1 or TRBD2 (7 bases each). Germline CDR1 and CDR2: MGHRA and YSYEKL. There are 17 residues in the CDR3. Deletions cut 3 bases from V and 4 bases from J, with 20 bases between. This CDR3 is CASSHYPGRGRPDTQYF. The CDR3 DNA follows: TGCGCCAGCAGCCATTACCCGGGGAGGGGGCGCCCAGATACGCAGTATTTT.

This clonotype appeared a few times. This may be a read error: a much more frequent sequence differs by one nucleotide. The chain joins TRBV6-1 to TRBJ2-1; D not resolved. The CDR3 covers 11 residues. CDR1 is MNHNS and CDR2 is SASEGT in the germline V gene. CDR3: CAGSIYNEQFF. CDR3 nucleotides: TGTGCCGGCAGTATTTACAATGAGCAGTTCTTC.

The J gene is TRBJ1-2, the V gene TRBV29-1, with 8 bases identical to TRBD1. CDR1 is SQVTM, CDR2 ANQGSEA, per germline. V trimming: 0 bases; J trimming: 3 bases; junction bases outside the gene matches: 12. This CDR3 spans 17 amino acids. The CDR3 loop reads CSVEDRSLQGADYGYTF. For the CDR3, the DNA is TGCAGCGTTGAAGATCGCTCTCTGCAGGGGGCTGACTATGGCTACACCTTC.

The chain links TRBV4-1 to TRBJ1-2; D might be TRBD1 (6 bases). V dropped 3 bases and J dropped 2 bases, with 10 bases sitting between them. This CDR3 spans 14 amino acids. Germline-derived CDR1 and CDR2 are MGHRA and YSYEKL. CDR3 loop: CASSHQTGNYGYTF. DNA of the CDR3: TGCGCCAGCAGCCACCAAACAGGGAACTATGGCTACACCTTC.

This clonotype came up once. J is TRBJ1-2 and V is TRBV12-3 or TRBV12-4, with D unclear. This CDR3 spans 14 amino acids. V was trimmed by 1 base and J by 4 bases, leaving 10 bases between them. The CDR3 reads CASSLVAKSYGYTF. In DNA form, the CDR3 reads TGTGCCAGCAGTTTAGTGGCCAAGTCCTATGGCTACACCTTC.

V usage is TRBV29-1 and J usage is TRBJ1-5; D might be TRBD1 (5 bases). Germline lookup yields CDR1 SQVTM and CDR2 ANQGSEA. Trimming took off 5 bases at V and 2 bases at J, with 16 bases between the two ends. The CDR3 is 15 residues long. The CDR3 reads CSVTGIAGRNQPQHF. In nucleotides, the CDR3 is TGCAGCGTTACGGGGATAGCGGGACGCAATCAGCCCCAGCATTTT.

The gene calls are TRBV7-6 and TRBJ2-3; TRBD2 aligns across 7 bases. The CDR3 is 18 amino acids. V lost 0 bases, J lost 2 bases, and 11 bases stayed unmatched. Germline assignment: CDR1 SGHVS and CDR2 FNYEAQ. The CDR3 sequence is CASSLAGETSMDTDTQYF. The CDR3 coding sequence is TGTGCCAGCAGCTTAGCCGGAGAGACTAGCATGGACACAGATACGCAGTATTTT.

The rearrangement uses TRBV10-3 and TRBJ2-3, with 9 bases matching TRBD2. With V trimmed by 7 bases and J by 0 bases, 8 bases remained unmatched. This CDR3 contains 16 residues. Germline V gene sequence: CDR1 ENHRY, CDR2 SYGVKD. CDR3 amino acids: CAIKAGGHPSTDTQYF. The CDR3 DNA reads as TGTGCCATCAAAGCGGGGGGCCACCCTAGCACAGATACGCAGTATTTT.

This clonotype was detected only a few times. The chain combines TRBV9 with TRBJ1-1, with D tentatively TRBD1 (6 bases). The CDR3 sequence is 14 residues long. Trimming stripped 3 bases from V and 2 bases from J, with 11 bases between. CDR1 and CDR2 (germline): SGDLS, YYNGEE. For the CDR3, the DNA is TGTGCCAGCAGCGAGGGGGGAGGTAACACTGAAGCTTTCTTT. Amino acid sequence: CASSEGGGNTEAFF. Based on the CDR3 plus reference TRBV9 and TRBJ1-1, the full variable domain is DSGVTQTPKHLITATGQRVTLRCSPRSGDLSVYWYQQSLDQGLQFLIQYYNGEERAKGNILERFSAQQFPDLHSELNLSSLELGDSALYFCASSEGGGNTEAFFGQGTRLTVV.

The chain links TRBV6-6 to TRBJ1-1; TRBD1 aligns across 8 bases. Per germline, CDR1 MNHNY and CDR2 SVGAGI (reference sequence). V shed 2 bases and J 4 bases; nucleotides not matched to a gene: 6. The CDR3 covers 15 residues. The CDR3 sequence is CASSYPDRGLTEAFF. In nucleotides, the CDR3 is TGTGCCAGCAGTTACCCCGACAGGGGACTCACTGAAGCTTTCTTT.

The chain is built from TRBV5-1 and TRBJ2-1, with a possible D match to TRBD2 (6 bases). The CDR3 is made up of 21 amino acids. Germline V gene lookup returns CDR1 SGHRS and CDR2 YFSETQ. Trimming left V 0 bases short and J 1 base short, with 26 bases between. The CDR3 region is CASSLVLFGSSGLESYNEQFF. In nucleotides, the CDR3 is TGCGCCAGCAGCTTGGTCTTGTTCGGGAGTAGCGGCCTAGAGTCCTACAATGAGCAGTTCTTC.

The chain uses TRBV5-1 and TRBJ2-5; D is undetermined. The germline CDR1 and CDR2 sequences are SGHRS and YFSETQ. The CDR3 contains 15 residues. V gave up 1 base and J gave up 1 base, with 11 bases separating them. The CDR3 DNA sequence: TGCGCCAGCAGCTTGCACGGAACGTCCCAAGAGACCCAGTACTTC. It encodes CASSLHGTSQETQYF.

This clonotype has just a few counts. The chain recombines TRBV7-2 with TRBJ2-7; D unclear. The CDR3 consists of 15 residues. In germline, CDR1 is SGHTA, CDR2 FQGNSA. V was pared by 1 base and J by 0 bases, with 10 bases between. The CDR3 region is CASSLGTSYSYEQYF. DNA of the CDR3: TGTGCCAGCAGCTTAGGGACCAGTTACTCCTACGAGCAGTACTTC.

This clonotype was detected only a few times. The genes are TRBV28 and TRBJ2-7, with TRBD1 matching 12 bases. Germline V gene sequence: CDR1 MDHEN, CDR2 SYDVKM. The CDR3 has 16 amino acids. V was pared by 3 bases and J by 7 bases, with 10 bases of the junction left unmatched. CDR3 residues: CASSFDPGQGAGEQYF. The CDR3 DNA reads TGTGCCAGCAGTTTTGACCCGGGACAGGGGGCAGGTGAGCAGTACTTC.

The rearrangement links TRBV15 to TRBJ2-7; 10 bases agree with TRBD1. The V gene end was trimmed by 5 bases and the J gene end by 3 bases; junction bases not matched to a gene: 4. The germline gives CDR1 LNHNV, CDR2 YYDKDF (reference sequence). The CDR3 runs to 14 residues. CDR3 coding DNA: TGTGCCACCAGCGGGGGGGACAGGGGCTACGAGCAGTACTTC. The encoded protein is CATSGGDRGYEQYF.

The chain is built from TRBV13 and TRBJ2-3; D is perhaps TRBD2 (5 bases). Trimming took off 6 bases at V and 2 bases at J, with 18 bases between the two ends. The CDR3 extends over 16 amino acids. The germline CDR1 and CDR2 sequences are PRHDT and FYEKMQ (reference sequence). The CDR3 bases are TGTGCCAGCAGACTAGGGCGGCGTCGAGACACAGATACGCAGTATTTT. Translation: CASRLGRRRDTDTQYF. Drawing the rest from reference TRBV13 and TRBJ2-3, the complete variable domain is AAGVIQSPRHLIKEKRETATLKCYPIPRHDTVYWYQQGPGQDPQFLISFYEKMQSDKGSIPDRFSAQQFSDYHSELNMSSLELGDSALYFCASRLGRRRDTDTQYFGPGTRLTVL.

In its sample, this clonotype was seen a few times. The V and J genes are TRBV3-1 and TRBJ1-2, with D possibly TRBD1 on 6 matching bases. V was clipped by 0 bases and J by 10 bases, with 9 bases between them. CDR3 length equals 12 residues. The germline V gene encodes CDR1 LGHDT and CDR2 YNNKEL (reference sequence). CDR3 in amino acids: CASSQDVGAYTF. The CDR3 DNA reads TGTGCCAGCAGCCAAGATGTGGGGGCCTACACCTTC.

There are a few counts of this clonotype. The chain is built from TRBV4-1 and TRBJ1-5; D remains unclear. The CDR3 runs to 15 residues. From germline, CDR1 is MGHRA and CDR2 YSYEKL. The V and J ends lost 1 base and 1 base respectively, with 8 bases between them. In DNA, the CDR3 is TGCGCCAGCAGCCAAGTGCGCGGCAGCAATCAGCCCCAGCATTTT. It specifies CASSQVRGSNQPQHF.

The chain is built from TRBV12-3 or TRBV12-4 and TRBJ2-3, with D unresolved. The CDR3 is 11 residues long. V lost 6 bases and J lost 3, with 4 bases in between. The CDR3 nucleotides read TGTGCCAGCAGGGAAACAGATACGCAGTATTTT. Protein: CASRETDTQYF.

The rearrangement uses TRBV2 and TRBJ1-1; D not resolved. The CDR3 has 15 amino acids. V was pared by 6 bases and J by 1 base, with 15 bases between. Germline V gene lookup returns CDR1 SNHLY and CDR2 FYNNEI. CDR3: CASRPMREGNTEAFF. CDR3 DNA sequence: TGTGCCAGCAGACCTATGAGGGAGGGGAACACTGAAGCTTTCTTT.

This clonotype occurred a few times. The chain joins TRBV4-3 to TRBJ1-3; 11 nucleotides line up with TRBD1. The junction had 12 bases not matched to a gene; V was cut back by 0 bases and J by 8 bases. Germline values: CDR1 LGHNA, CDR2 YSLEER. This CDR3 contains 18 residues. The CDR3 nucleotides are TGCGCCAGCAGCCAAGACCTCATTAAGGGACAGGGGGTGGACACCATATATTTT. Encoded protein: CASSQDLIKGQGVDTIYF.

CDR3 sequence: CASSRAKTMNTGELFF. DNA for the CDR3: TGTGCCAGCAGTCGCGCCAAGACTATGAACACCGGGGAGCTGTTTTTT. This chain joins TRBV2 and TRBJ2-2; possible D gene TRBD2, 5 bases. The length of the CDR3 is 16 residues. V was cut by 5 bases and J by 1 base, with 14 bases left in between. Per germline, CDR1 SNHLY and CDR2 FYNNEI.

There are a few counts of this clonotype. The chain couples TRBV21-1 to TRBJ2-5; the listed D gene, TRBD2, was not tested against the DNA. TRBV21-1 is termed a pseudogene. The CDR3 has 15 amino acids. The CDR3 DNA reads TGTGCCAGCAGCGCACCGACTAGCTCCCAAGAGACCCAGTACTTC. The encoded protein is CASSAPTSSQETQYF.

The CDR3 DNA sequence: TGTGCCAGCCGATGGGGACAGGATTACGAGCAGTACTTC. Residues: CASRWGQDYEQYF. The chain links TRBV6-5 to TRBJ2-7; 8 bases match TRBD1. V was clipped by 8 bases and J by 4 bases; unmatched bases: 7. CDR1 is MNHEY and CDR2 is SVGAGI in the germline V gene. The CDR3 runs to 13 residues.

The sample holds many counts of this clonotype. V and J are TRBV29-1 and TRBJ2-5; D unclear. Germline lookup yields CDR1 SQVTM and CDR2 ANQGSEA. V shed 6 bases and J shed 10 bases, with 12 bases lying between them. CDR3 length equals 10 residues. The CDR3 spells CSVADRFQYF. The CDR3 DNA reads TGCAGCGTCGCGGACCGTTTCCAGTACTTC. Using reference TRBV29-1 and TRBJ2-5 for the parts outside the CDR3, the full variable domain is SAVISQKPSRDICQRGTSLTIQCQVDSQVTMMFWYRQQPGQSLTLIATANQGSEATYESGFVIDKFPISRPNLTFSTLTVSNMSPEDSSIYLCSVADRFQYFGPGTRLLVL.

This clonotype was detected a few times. The V gene is TRBV4-3, the J gene TRBJ1-1; TRBD1 might be the D (5 bases). This CDR3 region has 13 residues. Germline-derived CDR1 and CDR2 are LGHNA and YSLEER. Trimming cost V 5 bases and J 5 bases, with 12 bases left between them. CDR3 sequence (DNA): TGCGCCAGCAGCTCCAGGGTAGGAACTGAAGCTTTCTTT. As protein: CASSSRVGTEAFF.

In its sample, this clonotype was seen a few times. CDR3 residues: CSVEDDGESYEQYF. CDR3 nucleotides: TGCAGCGTTGAAGATGATGGGGAATCCTACGAGCAGTACTTC. V is TRBV29-1 and J is TRBJ2-7; no clear D gene. The CDR3 contains 14 residues. The germline gives CDR1 SQVTM, CDR2 ANQGSEA. The V and J ends lost 0 bases and 1 base respectively, with 10 bases between them.